One sample yielded the 3 T cell receptor beta chains listed below, sequenced in a study of neurological immune-mediated disorders. Each CDR3 protein is one row after TCRdb ran MiXCR on the 5' RACE reads. The sample includes 50,000 to 80,000 distinct CDR3 sequences, almost 3.5% of them seen just once. Sequenced: PBMCs. Receptors originate from a man aged 35 to 55 with multiple sclerosis.

This clonotype was found many times. The gene calls are TRBV20-1 and TRBJ2-7; a possible D gene is TRBD1 (7 bases). The CDR3 sequence is 13 residues long. In germline, CDR1 is DFQATT, CDR2 SNEGSKA (reference sequence). V dropped 2 bases and J dropped 3 bases, with 11 bases sitting between them. CDR3 coding DNA: TGCAGTGCTAGAAAGCAGGGGGGCTACGAGCAGTACTTC. This gives the protein CSARKQGGYEQYF.

Ten or more counts support this clonotype. The genes are TRBV7-9 and TRBJ2-5, with D tentatively TRBD1 (6 bases). The CDR3 covers 16 residues. CDR1 SEHNR and CDR2 FQNEAQ come from the germline V gene (reference sequence). Trimming stripped 1 base from V and 4 bases from J, with 16 bases between. The CDR3: CASSLDLVAGVETQYF. The CDR3 coding sequence is TGTGCCAGCAGCTTAGATCTTGTGGCAGGGGTAGAGACCCAGTACTTC.

This clonotype occurred many times. The V call is TRBV27, the J call TRBJ1-1; D remains unclear. Germline V gene data show CDR1 as MNHEY and CDR2 as SMNVEV (reference sequence). V was clipped by 4 bases and J by 1 base, with 16 bases between them. This CDR3 region has 16 residues. The CDR3 is CASSSSAGRGNTEAFF. The CDR3 DNA follows: TGTGCCAGCAGTTCCAGTGCCGGGAGAGGGAACACTGAAGCTTTCTTT.